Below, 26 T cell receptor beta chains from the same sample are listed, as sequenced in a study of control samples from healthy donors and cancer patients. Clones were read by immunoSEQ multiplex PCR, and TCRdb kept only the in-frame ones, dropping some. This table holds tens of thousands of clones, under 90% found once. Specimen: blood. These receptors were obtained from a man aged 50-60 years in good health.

The CDR3 DNA sequence: TGCGCCAGCAGCTTAGGGACAGGGCGTGGAACTGAAGCTTTCTTT. Translation gives CASSLGTGRGTEAFF. V and J are TRBV5-1 and TRBJ1-1; 9 positions agree with TRBD1. Trimming took 2 bases from V and 5 from J; bases not matched to a gene: 7. The CDR3 extends over 15 amino acids. The germline gives CDR1 SGHRS, CDR2 YFSETQ.

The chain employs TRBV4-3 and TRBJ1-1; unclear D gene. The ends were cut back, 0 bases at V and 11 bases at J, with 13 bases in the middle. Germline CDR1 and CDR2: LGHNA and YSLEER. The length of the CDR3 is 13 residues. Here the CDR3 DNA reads TGCGCCAGCAGCCAAGAGCCAAGACTGAGCGCTTTCTTT. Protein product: CASSQEPRLSAFF.

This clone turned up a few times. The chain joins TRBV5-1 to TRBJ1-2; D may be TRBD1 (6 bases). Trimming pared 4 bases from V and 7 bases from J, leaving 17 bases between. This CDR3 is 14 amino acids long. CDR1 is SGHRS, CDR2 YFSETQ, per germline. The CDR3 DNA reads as TGCGCCAGCAGCCTAGAGGGGGGAGTCGGTGGCTACACCTTC. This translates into CASSLEGGVGGYTF.

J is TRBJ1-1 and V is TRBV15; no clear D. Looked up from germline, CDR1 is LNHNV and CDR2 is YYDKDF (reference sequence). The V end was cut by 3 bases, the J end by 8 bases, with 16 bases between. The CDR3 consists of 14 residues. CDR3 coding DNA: TGTGCCACCAGCAGGACCCTGGACCTGCACGAAGCTTTCTTT. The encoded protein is CATSRTLDLHEAFF. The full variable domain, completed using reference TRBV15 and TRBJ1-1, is DAMVIQNPRYQVTQFGKPVTLSCSQTLNHNVMYWYQQKSSQAPKLLFHYYDKDFNNEADTPDNFQSRRPNTSFCFLDIRSPGLGDTAMYLCATSRTLDLHEAFFGQGTRLTVV.

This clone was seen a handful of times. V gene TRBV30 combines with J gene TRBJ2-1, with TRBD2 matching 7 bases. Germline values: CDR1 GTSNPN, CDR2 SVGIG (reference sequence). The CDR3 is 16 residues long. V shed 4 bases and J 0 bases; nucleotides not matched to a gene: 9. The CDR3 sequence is CAWTSGGIFSYNEQFF. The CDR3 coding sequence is TGTGCCTGGACTAGCGGAGGGATTTTCTCCTACAATGAGCAGTTCTTC.

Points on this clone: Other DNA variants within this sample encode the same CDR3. The chain's CDR3 is CASSRLGRGDGYTF. CDR3 DNA: TGTGCCAGCAGCCGCTTGGGGAGGGGCGATGGCTACACCTTC. The rearrangement joins TRBV14 to TRBJ1-2; tentative D call: TRBD1 (5 bases). The CDR3 covers 14 residues. The germline V and J ends were trimmed by 4 bases and 6 bases, with 15 bases remaining between them. Looked up from germline, CDR1 is SGHDN and CDR2 is FVKESK.

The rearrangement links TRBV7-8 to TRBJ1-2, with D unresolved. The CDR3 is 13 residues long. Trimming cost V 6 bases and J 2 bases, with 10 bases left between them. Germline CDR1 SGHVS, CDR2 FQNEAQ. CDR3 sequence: CASSITENYGYTF. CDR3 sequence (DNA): TGTGCCAGCAGTATTACAGAAAACTATGGCTACACCTTC.

The CDR3 protein is CASSLVAGQGTEAFF. For the CDR3, the DNA is TGTGCCAGCAGCTTAGTGGCGGGACAGGGCACTGAAGCTTTCTTT. The chain recombines TRBV7-9 with TRBJ1-1, with TRBD1 identical over 9 bases. Per germline, CDR1 SEHNR and CDR2 FQNEAQ (reference sequence). After removal of 1 base from V and 4 bases from J, the junction contained 4 bases not matched to a gene. This CDR3 has 15 residues.

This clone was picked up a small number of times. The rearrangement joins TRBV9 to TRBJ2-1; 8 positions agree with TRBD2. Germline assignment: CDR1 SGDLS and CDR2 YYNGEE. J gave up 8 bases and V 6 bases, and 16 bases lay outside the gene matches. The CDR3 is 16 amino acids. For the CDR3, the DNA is TGTGCCAGCAATTTATTCAGCGGGGGATCCTTGGATGAGCAGTTCTTC. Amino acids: CASNLFSGGSLDEQFF.

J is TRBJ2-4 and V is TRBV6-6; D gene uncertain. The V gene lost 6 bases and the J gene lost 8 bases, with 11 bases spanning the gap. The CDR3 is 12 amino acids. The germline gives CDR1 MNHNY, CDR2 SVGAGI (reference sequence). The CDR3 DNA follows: TGTGCCAGCAGCCTCGATGGGGACATTCAGTACTTC. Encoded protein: CASSLDGDIQYF.

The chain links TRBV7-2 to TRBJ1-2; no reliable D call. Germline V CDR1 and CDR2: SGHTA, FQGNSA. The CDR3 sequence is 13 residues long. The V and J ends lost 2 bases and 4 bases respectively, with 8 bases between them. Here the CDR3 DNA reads TGTGCCAGCAGCTTAACCCGCGGCTATGGCTACACCTTC. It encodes CASSLTRGYGYTF.

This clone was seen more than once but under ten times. Written as DNA, the CDR3 is TGTGCCAGCAGCTTACAACTAGCGATTCATGAGCAGTTCTTC. It yields the protein CASSLQLAIHEQFF. The chain couples TRBV7-2 to TRBJ2-1, with 7 positions matching TRBD2. The germline V gene encodes CDR1 SGHTA and CDR2 FQGNSA. The CDR3 consists of 14 residues. J gave up 8 bases and V 2 bases, and 6 bases lay outside the gene matches.

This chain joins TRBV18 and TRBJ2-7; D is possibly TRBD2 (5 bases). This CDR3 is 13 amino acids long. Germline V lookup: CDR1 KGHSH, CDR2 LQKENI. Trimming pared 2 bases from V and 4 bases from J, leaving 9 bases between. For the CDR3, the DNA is TGTGCCAGCTCACCAGCGGACTCATACGAGCAGTACTTC. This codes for CASSPADSYEQYF. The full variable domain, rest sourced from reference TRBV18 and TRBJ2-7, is NAGVMQNPRHLVRRRGQEARLRCSPMKGHSHVYWYRQLPEEGLKFMVYLQKENIIDESGMPKERFSAEFPKEGPSILRIQQVVRGDSAAYFCASSPADSYEQYFGPGTRLTVT.

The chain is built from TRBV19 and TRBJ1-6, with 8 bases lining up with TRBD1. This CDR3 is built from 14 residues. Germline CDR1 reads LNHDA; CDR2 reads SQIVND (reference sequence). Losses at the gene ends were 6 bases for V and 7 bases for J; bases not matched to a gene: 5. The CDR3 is CASRDRGSNSPLHF. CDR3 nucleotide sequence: TGTGCCAGTAGAGACAGGGGTTCCAATTCACCCCTCCACTTT.

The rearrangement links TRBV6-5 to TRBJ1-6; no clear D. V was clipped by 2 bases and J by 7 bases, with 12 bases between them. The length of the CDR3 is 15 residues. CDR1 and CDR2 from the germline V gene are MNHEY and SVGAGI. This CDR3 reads CASSYVRLRNSPLHF. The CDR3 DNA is TGTGCCAGCAGTTACGTTCGACTTCGAAATTCACCCCTCCACTTT.

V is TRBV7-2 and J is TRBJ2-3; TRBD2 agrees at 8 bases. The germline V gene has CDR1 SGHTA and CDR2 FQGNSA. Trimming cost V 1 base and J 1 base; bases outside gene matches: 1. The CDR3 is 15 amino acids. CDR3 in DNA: TGTGCCAGCAGCTTAGATAGCGGGGGCACAGATACGCAGTATTTT. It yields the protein CASSLDSGGTDTQYF. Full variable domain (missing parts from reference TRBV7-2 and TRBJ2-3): GAGVSQSPSNKVTEKGKDVELRCDPISGHTALYWYRQSLGQGLEFLIYFQGNSAPDKSGLPSDRFSAERTGGSVSTLTIQRTQQEDSAVYLCASSLDSGGTDTQYFGPGTRLTVL.

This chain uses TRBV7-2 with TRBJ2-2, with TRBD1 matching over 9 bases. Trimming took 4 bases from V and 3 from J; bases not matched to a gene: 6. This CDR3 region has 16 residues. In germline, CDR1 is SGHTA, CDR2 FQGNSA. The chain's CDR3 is CASSSTGTGHTGELFF. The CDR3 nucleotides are TGTGCCAGCAGCTCCACCGGGACAGGGCACACCGGGGAGCTGTTTTTT.

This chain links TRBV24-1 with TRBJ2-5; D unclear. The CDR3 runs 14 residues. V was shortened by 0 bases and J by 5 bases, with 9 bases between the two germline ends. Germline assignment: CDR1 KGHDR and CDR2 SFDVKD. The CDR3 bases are TGTGCCACCAGTGATTTGGGTCAGGAGGAGACCCAGTACTTC. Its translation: CATSDLGQEETQYF.

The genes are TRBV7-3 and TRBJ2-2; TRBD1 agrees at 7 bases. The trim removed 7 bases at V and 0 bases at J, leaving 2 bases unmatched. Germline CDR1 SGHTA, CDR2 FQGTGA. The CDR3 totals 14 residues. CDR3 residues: CASTQGANTGELFF. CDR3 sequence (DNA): TGTGCCAGCACCCAGGGGGCGAACACCGGGGAGCTGTTTTTT.

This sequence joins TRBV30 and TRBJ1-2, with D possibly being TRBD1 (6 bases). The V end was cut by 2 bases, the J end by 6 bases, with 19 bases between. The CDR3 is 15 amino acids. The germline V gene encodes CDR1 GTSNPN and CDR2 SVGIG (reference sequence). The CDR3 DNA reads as TGTGCCTGGAGTCCACCGTCCAGGGGAGGAAATGGCTACACCTTC. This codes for CAWSPPSRGGNGYTF.

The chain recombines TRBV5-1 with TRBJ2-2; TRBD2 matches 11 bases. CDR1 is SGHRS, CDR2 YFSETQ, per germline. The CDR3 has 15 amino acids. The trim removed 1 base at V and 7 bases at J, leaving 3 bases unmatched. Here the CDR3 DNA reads TGCGCCAGCAGCTTGACTAGCGGGGGAGTCGGGGAGCTGTTTTTT. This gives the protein CASSLTSGGVGELFF.

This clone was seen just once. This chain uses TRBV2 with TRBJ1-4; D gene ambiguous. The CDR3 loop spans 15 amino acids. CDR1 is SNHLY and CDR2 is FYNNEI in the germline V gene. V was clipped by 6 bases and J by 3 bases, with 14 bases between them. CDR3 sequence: CASSETRAPNEKLFF. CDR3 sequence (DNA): TGTGCCAGCAGCGAGACGAGGGCTCCTAATGAAAAACTGTTTTTT.

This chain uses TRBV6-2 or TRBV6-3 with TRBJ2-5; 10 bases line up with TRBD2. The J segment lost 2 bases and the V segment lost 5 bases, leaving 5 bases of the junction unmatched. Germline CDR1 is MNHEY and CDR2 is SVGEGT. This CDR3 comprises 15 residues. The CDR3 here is CASSGGLAVQETQYF. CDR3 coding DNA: TGTGCCAGCAGTGGCGGACTAGCGGTTCAAGAGACCCAGTACTTC.

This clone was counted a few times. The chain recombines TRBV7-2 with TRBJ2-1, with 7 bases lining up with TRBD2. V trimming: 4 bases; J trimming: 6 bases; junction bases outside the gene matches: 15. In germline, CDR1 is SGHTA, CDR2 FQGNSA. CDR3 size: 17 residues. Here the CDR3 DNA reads TGTGCCAGCAGCTACCAACCCGGCAGCGTAGCGGGCAATGAGCAGTTCTTC. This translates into CASSYQPGSVAGNEQFF.

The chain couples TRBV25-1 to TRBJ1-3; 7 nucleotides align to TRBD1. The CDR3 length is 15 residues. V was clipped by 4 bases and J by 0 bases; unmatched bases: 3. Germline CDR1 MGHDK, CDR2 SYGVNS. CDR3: CASSGYRGSGNTIYF. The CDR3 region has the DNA TGTGCCAGCAGTGGATACAGGGGCTCTGGAAACACCATATATTTT.

The CDR3 DNA reads as TGTGCCAATCCAGGGGGTTATGGCTACACCTTC. Translated: CANPGGYGYTF. The chain combines TRBV25-1 with TRBJ1-2, with 7 nucleotides matching TRBD1. With V trimmed by 10 bases and J by 5 bases, 4 bases remained unmatched. CDR1 is MGHDK and CDR2 is SYGVNS in the germline V gene. The CDR3 is made up of 11 amino acids.